This TCR beta chain was retrieved from a study of response to subunit inactivated influenza vaccine. Study-level points and caveats: Authors suggested each seasonal flu vaccination may recruit only limited numbers of new T cells.

Many counts were recorded for this clonotype. The antigen remains unidentified. Per germline, CDR1 SQVTM and CDR2 ANQGSEA. V gave up 1 base and J gave up 5 bases, with 14 bases separating them. This CDR3 region has 15 residues. TCRdb re-derived calls from the RT-PCR reads in MiXCR, one entry per CDR3 protein. Seen here are about 650,000 distinct CDR3 sequences, 15% to 18% observed once, and the top ten hold around 10%. The chain is built from TRBV29-1 and TRBJ2-2, with D perhaps matching TRBD1 (5 bases). This sequence was found in a man in his forties or fifties who received an inactivated influenza vaccine. The source was PBMCs from blood, collected 11 to 12 days after vaccination. CDR3: CSVEVSDRGTGELFF. The CDR3 DNA follows: TGCAGCGTTGAAGTCTCCGACAGAGGAACCGGGGAGCTGTTTTTT.